This T cell receptor beta chain was documented in a study of blood T cell repertoires in COVID-19. Overall study context: The study drew acute and convalescent COVID-19 samples from the United States, Italy and Spain. The cDNA or gDNA used as material had been derived from T cells, B-cell-depleted T cells, or PBMCs.

Authors' analysis steps: Reference gene primer amplification in the assay estimated nucleated cell counts. Measured with immunoSEQ multiplex PCR; TCRdb has only the in-frame clones, and not every one. That table gives V, J and clone size, and the DNA gave D and trimming. This sample yields over 250,000 clones, of which about 82% are seen a single time; 5.1% belongs to the top ten. The CDR3 loop spans 15 amino acids. V was trimmed by 2 bases and J by 7 bases, leaving 15 bases between them. Germline V CDR1 and CDR2: KGHSH, LQKENI. The sequence was collected from a man in his forties or fifties with active or convalescent COVID-19. The chain recombines TRBV18 with TRBJ2-1, with D tentatively TRBD2 (6 bases). The sequenced material came from peripheral blood. The CDR3 DNA reads as TGTGCCAGCTCACCAGTGATGAGGAGGGGAAATGAGCAGTTCTTC. This sequence encodes CASSPVMRRGNEQFF.